This TCR beta chain was retrieved from a study of T-cell reconstitution after alpha-beta-depleted transplantation in children. Overall study findings and caveats: Day-60 TCRbeta diversity that was high in some patients was derived from surviving recipient T cells and thymic progenitors. Newly produced T cells mostly provided counts and TCRbeta diversity after one year, as hyperexpanded clones declined. Reportedly, only several hundred clones from non-depleted graft cells drove alpha-beta T-cell counts at about two months.

Preparation of the TCRbeta library involved a method that used unique molecular identifiers. TCRdb itself ran the PCR reads through MiXCR, one entry per CDR3 protein. The sample lists about 610,000 distinct CDR3 sequences; over 20% were seen once. CDR3 length: 14 amino acids. Trimming took 1 base from V and 3 from J; bases not matched to a gene: 3. CDR1 is SGHTA, CDR2 FQGNSA, per germline. As concerns this clonotype: The antigen is undetermined.

The input for sequencing was PBMCs, taken before TCRalphabeta/CD19-depleted stem cell transplant. The chain combines TRBV7-2 with TRBJ2-7, with TRBD1 matching over 7 bases. The receptor comes from a boy in the first two years of life with Wiskott-Aldrich syndrome, due to receive a stem cell transplant. The DNA of the CDR3 is TGTGCCAGCAGCTTAGGGGACAGAAACTACGAGCAGTACTTC. The encoded protein is CASSLGDRNYEQYF.